These 12 T cell receptor beta chains came from one sample sequenced in a study of blood T cell repertoires in COVID-19. Clones were sequenced by immunoSEQ multiplex PCR, and TCRdb holds only the in-frame ones, with some missing. In the table there are roughly 260,000 clones, 87% of which are singletons. The sequencing input was peripheral blood. Every receptor here comes from a woman aged 50 to 65 who had recovered from COVID-19.

The rearrangement joins TRBV30 to TRBJ2-1, with 8 nucleotides matching TRBD1. J was trimmed by 6 bases and V by 2 bases; bases with no gene match: 3. Germline V CDR1 and CDR2: GTSNPN, SVGIG (reference sequence). The CDR3 runs 13 residues. The CDR3 bases are TGTGCCTGGAGTTCGACAGGGGCCAATGAGCAGTTCTTC. This sequence encodes CAWSSTGANEQFF.

This clone was seen a handful of times. The V gene is TRBV19, the J gene TRBJ1-1; 8 bases are a match to TRBD1. Germline V gene data show CDR1 as LNHDA and CDR2 as SQIVND (reference sequence). The ends lost 3 bases at V and 4 bases at J; junction bases unmatched: 4. This CDR3 is built from 14 residues. The DNA of the CDR3 is TGTGCCAGTAGTATCCGCAGGGGGCTCACTGAAGCTTTCTTT. It yields the protein CASSIRRGLTEAFF.

Only a few counts were recorded for this clone. The chain recombines TRBV7-8 with TRBJ1-1; the D is unclear. The CDR3 runs 16 residues. V lost 4 bases and J lost 3, with 18 bases in between. Germline V CDR1 and CDR2: SGHVS, FQNEAQ. CDR3: CASSSDRLRTDTEAFF. The CDR3 coding sequence is TGTGCCAGCAGCTCTGACCGACTGAGAACGGACACTGAAGCTTTCTTT.

The chain's CDR3 is CASSSGLAGTTDTQYF. The CDR3 DNA reads as TGTGCCAGCAGTTCAGGACTAGCGGGAACCACAGATACGCAGTATTTT. The V gene is TRBV2, the J gene TRBJ2-3; TRBD2 agrees at 12 bases. Per germline, CDR1 SNHLY and CDR2 FYNNEI. The J segment lost 2 bases and the V segment lost 5 bases, leaving 5 bases of the junction unmatched. The CDR3 loop spans 16 amino acids.

The chain employs TRBV11-2 and TRBJ1-1; 7 nucleotides align to TRBD1. The CDR3 has 15 residues. The V gene end was trimmed by 5 bases and the J gene end by 1 base; junction bases not matched to a gene: 7. Germline-derived CDR1 and CDR2 are SGHAT and FQNNGV. The CDR3 spells CASSPLTGKNTEAFF. The CDR3 nucleotides read TGTGCCAGCAGCCCCCTGACAGGGAAGAACACTGAAGCTTTCTTT.

J is TRBJ2-2 and V is TRBV7-3; 8 nucleotides agree with TRBD2. V shed 6 bases, J shed 4 bases, and the junction held 4 bases outside the gene matches. The germline V gene encodes CDR1 SGHTA and CDR2 FQGTGA. This CDR3 is built from 14 residues. This CDR3 is CASSPAGGTGELFF. CDR3 coding DNA: TGTGCCAGCAGTCCTGCGGGAGGCACCGGGGAGCTGTTTTTT. Full variable domain (outside the CDR3, taken from reference TRBV7-3 and TRBJ2-2): GAGVSQTPSNKVTEKGKYVELRCDPISGHTALYWYRQSLGQGPEFLIYFQGTGAADDSGLPNDRFFAVRPEGSVSTLKIQRTERGDSAVYLCASSPAGGTGELFFGEGSRLTVL.

This chain connects TRBV5-5 to TRBJ1-2; D unresolved. The V gene's germline CDR1 is SGHKS and CDR2 YYEKEE (reference sequence). The CDR3 is made up of 12 amino acids. Trimming stripped 0 bases from V and 8 bases from J, with 8 bases between. CDR3 amino acids: CASSLVARGYTF. For the CDR3, the DNA is TGTGCCAGCAGCTTGGTTGCGAGGGGCTACACCTTC.

The chain combines TRBV19 with TRBJ1-1; the D gene is possibly TRBD1 (5 bases). The germline V gene has CDR1 LNHDA and CDR2 SQIVND (reference sequence). The CDR3 length is 15 residues. The V end lost 6 bases, the J end lost 7 bases, and 21 bases lay between the germline ends. The CDR3 DNA reads as TGTGCCAGTAGGCCCCGGGGACTGGTAAAATTTGAAGCTTTCTTT. This sequence encodes CASRPRGLVKFEAFF.

This rearrangement joins TRBV7-3 to TRBJ2-2; the match to TRBD1 covers 7 bases. This CDR3 spans 17 amino acids. With 2 bases clipped from V and 6 bases from J, the junction kept 12 bases outside the gene matches. Germline CDR1 reads SGHTA; CDR2 reads FQGTGA. CDR3 DNA: TGTGCCAGCAGCTTAGATTTGAGTAGGGGGCTTGCCGGGGAGCTGTTTTTT. It encodes CASSLDLSRGLAGELFF.

In DNA, the CDR3 is TGTGCCAGCAGCCACGAACAGGGGTGGAGAGATACGCAGTATTTT. Residues: CASSHEQGWRDTQYF. The V and J genes are TRBV9 and TRBJ2-3; TRBD1 matches at 7 bases. CDR1 SGDLS and CDR2 YYNGEE come from the germline V gene. The CDR3 spans 15 residues. The V segment lost 4 bases and the J segment 5 bases; nucleotides outside the gene matches: 10.

This chain uses TRBV9 with TRBJ2-3, with D possibly being TRBD1 (5 bases). This CDR3 has 13 amino acids. Trimming left V 7 bases short and J 3 bases short, with 12 bases between. Germline V gene sequence: CDR1 SGDLS, CDR2 YYNGEE. The CDR3 sequence: CASGAWGTDTQYF. CDR3 sequence (DNA): TGTGCCAGCGGGGCCTGGGGAACAGATACGCAGTATTTT.

This chain joins TRBV30 and TRBJ2-2; D ambiguous. Germline loops: CDR1 GTSNPN, CDR2 SVGIG (reference sequence). Trimming took 2 bases from V and 4 from J, leaving 8 bases between them. The CDR3 extends over 13 amino acids. CDR3 amino acids: CAWSRSVTGELFF. For the CDR3, the DNA is TGTGCCTGGAGTAGAAGCGTCACCGGGGAGCTGTTTTTT.